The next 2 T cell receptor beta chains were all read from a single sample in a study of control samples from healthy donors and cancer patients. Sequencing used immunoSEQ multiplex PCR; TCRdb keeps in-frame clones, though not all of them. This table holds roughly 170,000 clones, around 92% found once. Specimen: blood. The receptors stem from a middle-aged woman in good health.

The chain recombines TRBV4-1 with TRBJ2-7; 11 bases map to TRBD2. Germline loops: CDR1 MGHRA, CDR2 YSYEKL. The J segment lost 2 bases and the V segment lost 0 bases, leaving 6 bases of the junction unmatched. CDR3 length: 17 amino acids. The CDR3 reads CASSQEISSGGTYEQYF. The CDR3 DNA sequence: TGCGCCAGCAGCCAAGAAATTTCTAGCGGGGGGACCTACGAGCAGTACTTC.

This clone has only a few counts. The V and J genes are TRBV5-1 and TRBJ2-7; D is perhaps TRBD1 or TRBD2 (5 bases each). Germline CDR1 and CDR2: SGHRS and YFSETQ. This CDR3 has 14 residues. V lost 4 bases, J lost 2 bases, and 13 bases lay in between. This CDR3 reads CASSPRGEAYEQYF. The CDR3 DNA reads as TGCGCCAGCAGCCCCCGGGGCGAGGCCTACGAGCAGTACTTC.